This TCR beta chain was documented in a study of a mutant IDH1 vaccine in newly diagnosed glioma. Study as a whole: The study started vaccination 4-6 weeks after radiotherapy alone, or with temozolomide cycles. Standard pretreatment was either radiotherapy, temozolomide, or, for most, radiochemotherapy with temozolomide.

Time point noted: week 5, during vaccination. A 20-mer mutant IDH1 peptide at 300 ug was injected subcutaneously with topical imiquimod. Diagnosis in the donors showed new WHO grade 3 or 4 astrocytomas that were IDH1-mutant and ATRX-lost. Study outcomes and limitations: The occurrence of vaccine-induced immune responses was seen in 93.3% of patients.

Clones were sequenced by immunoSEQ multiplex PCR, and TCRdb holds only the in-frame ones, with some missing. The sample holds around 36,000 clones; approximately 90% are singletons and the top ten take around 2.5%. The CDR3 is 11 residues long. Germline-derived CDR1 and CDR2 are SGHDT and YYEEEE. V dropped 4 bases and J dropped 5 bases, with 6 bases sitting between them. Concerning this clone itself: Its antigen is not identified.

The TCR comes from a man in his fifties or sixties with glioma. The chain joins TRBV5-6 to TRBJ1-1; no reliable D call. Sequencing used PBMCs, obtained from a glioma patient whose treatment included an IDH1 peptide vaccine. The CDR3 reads CASSLRTEAFF. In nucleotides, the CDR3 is TGTGCCAGCAGCCTACGAACTGAAGCTTTCTTT.